Included here is one T cell receptor beta chain sequence, with context. It lacks a known antigen. No quality values exist for individual bases; no much larger clone is one base distant. The immunoSEQ Assay, a bias-controlled multiplex PCR, was used to amplify TCRbeta CDR3 regions from genomic DNA. The original methods were these. Nucleated cell counts per sample were estimated from amplification of reference gene primers within the assay. To quantify the absolute abundance of each unique TCRbeta CDR3 rearrangement, sequence reads were collapsed and filtered. For each sample, productive Simpson clonality was calculated as the square root of Simpson's diversity index across productive rearrangements. TCRdb holds this immuneACCESS table with in-frame rearrangements only. Some clones are missing; in checked studies, unresolved V genes explain under half, and the rest has no known cause. The V and J calls and clone size are taken from that table; D and trimming were inferred from the DNA. For this sample the table gives more than 200,000 clones, of which just under 85% were detected only once. 8.9% of the sample is held by the ten biggest clonotypes.

These data come from a study of blood T cell repertoires in COVID-19 (dated by TCRdb to about 2020). Regarding the complete study: Samples from collaborators originated in the United States, Italy and Spain and spanned both the acute and convalescent phases of COVID-19. The sample metadata nearly always contained a de-identified subject ID, COVID-19 status, age in years and sex. Subjects who had been exposed to COVID-19, were actively infected with it, or had recovered from it provided the deeply sampled blood TCRbeta repertoires that made up the dataset. A freely available public database, intended as a resource for researchers studying the immune response to SARS-CoV-2, is where the repertoires were released. Where HLA class I and class II types were available, the types were taken from metadata supplied by the sample provider, not from assay-based typing. The prospective study material was composed of cDNA or gDNA derived from T cells, B-cell-depleted T cells, or PBMCs. The samples were drawn from the first 160 participants of the ongoing ImmuneRACE study and from under 1,500 subjects provided by 6 global collaborators.

From its cysteine to its phenylalanine, the CDR3 spans 15 amino acids. Only the CDR3 part of the read is kept: 45 bases, read in frame from the first base. For CDR1 and CDR2, the germline V gene lists SGHDT and YYEEEE. The germline ends are 9 bases apart after V is trimmed by 0 bases and J by 2 bases. What the research found in general, with its limitations: How much clinical and demographic metadata was included differed by source and by participant, and the metadata was provided uncurated.

Collaborating institutions collected whole blood in K2EDTA tubes following their own protocols. For TCRbeta analysis, collaborators shipped samples in one of three forms: frozen whole blood, isolated PBMCs, or DNA extracted from either of those sample types. This chain joins TRBV5-6 to TRBJ1-3, with TRBD1 tentatively as D gene (5 bases match). Sequencing used peripheral blood. The clonotype comes from an elderly man with acute or convalescent COVID-19. The DNA sequence reads TGTGCCAGCAGCTTGGTAAGGGGTACTGGAAACACCATATATTTT. Protein translation: CASSLVRGTGNTIYF.